Shown below are 9 T cell receptor beta chains from a single sample sequenced in a study of CD8 T cells in Susac syndrome. The RNA input was 0.5 to 1 ug, and it was reverse transcribed with random hexamers. Each CDR3 protein is one row after TCRdb ran MiXCR on the immunoSEQ multiplex PCR reads. Counted here are 210,000 or so distinct CDR3 sequences, around 93% occurring once; the ten biggest clones make up around 0.15%. Sequencing was done on a sample of CD4+ T cells from PBMCs. The origin of the receptors is a human donor with Susac syndrome.

The rearrangement links TRBV3-1 to TRBJ1-1; possibly TRBD1 for D (6 bases). The germline V gene has CDR1 LGHDT and CDR2 YNNKEL (reference sequence). The ends were cut back, 5 bases at V and 2 bases at J, with 12 bases in the middle. CDR3 length: 14 amino acids. The CDR3 DNA sequence: TGTGCCAGCAGCGCACAGGGACCAAACACTGAAGCTTTCTTT. Amino acids: CASSAQGPNTEAFF. Together with reference TRBV3-1 and TRBJ1-1, the CDR3 gives the full variable domain: DTAVSQTPKYLVTQMGNDKSIKCEQNLGHDTMYWYKQDSKKFLKIMFSYNNKELIINETVPNRFSPKSPDKAHLNLHINSLELGDSAVYFCASSAQGPNTEAFFGQGTRLTVV.

The chain couples TRBV6-2 or TRBV6-3 to TRBJ1-1; 9 nucleotides line up with TRBD1. CDR1 and CDR2 from the germline V gene are MNHEY and SVGEGT. This CDR3 is built from 18 residues. Trimming removed 2 bases from V and 1 base from J; junction bases left unmatched: 11. The CDR3 DNA reads as TGTGCCAGCAGTTACGGGATACAGGGGGCGATTTGGAACACTGAAGCTTTCTTT. It codes for CASSYGIQGAIWNTEAFF.

This chain connects TRBV29-1 to TRBJ2-2; D gene ambiguous. Trimming shortened V by 4 bases and J by 1 base, and 7 bases separated the two germline ends. The CDR3 runs to 13 residues. Looked up from germline, CDR1 is SQVTM and CDR2 is ANQGSEA. CDR3 in DNA: TGCAGCGTTGCACAGCGGAACACCGGGGAGCTGTTTTTT. This gives the protein CSVAQRNTGELFF.

The chain links TRBV5-4 to TRBJ2-6; D ambiguous. Germline V CDR1 and CDR2: SGHNT, YYREEE (reference sequence). This CDR3 region has 16 residues. The germline V and J ends were trimmed by 4 bases and 0 bases, with 11 bases remaining between them. CDR3: CASSRVGSSGANVLTF. In DNA form, the CDR3 reads TGTGCCAGCAGCCGCGTCGGTAGCTCTGGGGCCAACGTCCTGACTTTC.

The chain links TRBV30 to TRBJ1-5; D is unclear. CDR1 is GTSNPN and CDR2 is SVGIG in the germline V gene (reference sequence). Between the trimmed V and J ends, which lost 2 bases and 7 bases, there was a span of 12 bases. There are 13 residues in the CDR3. CDR3 nucleotides: TGTGCCTGGAGTCAGCGACATGGCCAGCCCCAGCATTTT. The encoded protein is CAWSQRHGQPQHF.

V usage is TRBV29-1 and J usage is TRBJ2-7; the D call may be TRBD1 or TRBD2 (6 bases each). The CDR3 loop spans 13 amino acids. Per germline, CDR1 SQVTM and CDR2 ANQGSEA. V dropped 4 bases and J dropped 2 bases, with 12 bases sitting between them. CDR3 protein: CSVVGGIAYEQYF. The CDR3 nucleotides are TGCAGCGTTGTAGGGGGGATTGCCTACGAGCAGTACTTC.

This rearrangement joins TRBV4-3 to TRBJ1-2; no clear D. Germline loops: CDR1 LGHNA, CDR2 YSLEER. The CDR3 totals 15 residues. V was shortened by 0 bases and J by 7 bases, with 15 bases between the two germline ends. In DNA form, the CDR3 reads TGCGCCAGCAGCCAAGATCCGGGTGGAGAGCGTGGCTACACCTTC. It yields the protein CASSQDPGGERGYTF.

The chain employs TRBV7-9 and TRBJ1-1; 10 nucleotides match TRBD1. Trimming cost V 5 bases and J 7 bases; bases outside gene matches: 10. The CDR3 consists of 15 residues. The V gene's germline CDR1 is SEHNR and CDR2 FQNEAQ (reference sequence). The chain's CDR3 is CASSNRTGGASEAFF. The CDR3 bases are TGTGCCAGCAGCAACCGGACAGGGGGGGCAAGTGAAGCTTTCTTT.

For the CDR3, the DNA is TGTGCCTGGACTACAGGGAGGGCTAATGAAAAACTGTTTTTT. Its protein is CAWTTGRANEKLFF. The gene calls are TRBV30 and TRBJ1-4; weak D call: TRBD1 (6 bases). V lost 4 bases, J lost 3 bases, and 12 bases lay in between. The V gene's germline CDR1 is GTSNPN and CDR2 SVGIG (reference sequence). The CDR3 is 14 amino acids.